The present T cell receptor (beta chain) was sequenced within a study of tumor-infiltrating lymphocytes in localized non-small cell lung cancer (TCRdb year 2021). Turning to the overall study: The cohort covered several histologies, both smokers and never-smokers, and patients whose samples were collected after neoadjuvant chemotherapy. Alongside flow cytometry, multiplex immunofluorescence, RNA-seq, exome sequencing and proteomics, TCR sequencing was applied to the same patients as one of several integrated assays. Each patient provided resected tumor tissue plus uninvolved lung tissue from the same patient, with the uninvolved lung tissue described as non-adjacent to the tumor. A total of some 50 patients were included in the paired tumor versus uninvolved lung comparison of immunoSEQ T-cell fraction. The overall ICON cohort comprised around 150 surgical patients with localized non-small cell lung cancer whose tumors were resected. Paper-wide results and their limitations: Different pieces of the same tissue were used for different assays, so technical variation could not be separated from intratumor heterogeneity. Because assay coverage varied across patients depending on available tissue quantity, TCR sequencing was performed for only a subset of the cohort. The TCR-derived T-cell fraction showed no difference between the flow cytometry-defined immunotypes IM1 (good prognosis) and IM2 (poor prognosis). Higher T cell infiltration in tumors than in uninvolved lung tissue was supported by TCRbeta sequencing, consistent with immunofluorescence CD3 counts.

The T-cell fraction in tumor and uninvolved lung tissue was obtained from TCR sequencing using the immunoSEQ assay. Per the original workflow: In the survival analysis, patients were divided into a high T-cell fraction group (upper tertile) and a low T-cell fraction group (lower two tertiles), and the two groups were compared using a log-rank test. A signed-rank test was used to test differences in T-cell fraction between paired tumor and uninvolved lung samples. TCRdb carries this immuneACCESS record with in-frame sequences only. Its versions omit some clonotypes, under half of them owing to an unresolved V gene in the studies checked, with the rest unexplained. From that table come the V and J calls and clone size; the DNA was used to work out D and trimming. In this sample the table shows around 8,000 clones, 55% to 70% of which occur a single time. In total, the top ten clones hold over 10% of the sample.

Patient enrollment in ICON started in 2016, and the final patient was enrolled in late 2018. A subcohort of some 75 patients provided fresh tumor and matched uninvolved tissue for in-depth immune analyses, with TCR sequencing among those analyses. No cell sorting was done, and TCR sequencing was instead run on DNA isolated from bulk tissue. CDR1 and CDR2, looked up from the germline V gene, are SGHDN and FVKESK. Counted from cysteine to phenylalanine, this CDR3 has 16 amino acids. Solely the CDR3 DNA is kept, with 48 bases framed from the first base. Unmatched junction bases come to 6, with V trimmed by 4 bases and J by 4 bases. A note on this clone: Which antigen it targets is not known. Base qualities are missing; no much larger clone stands one base away.

What was sequenced was uninvolved lung tissue not adjacent to the tumor. The chain was built from TRBV14 and TRBJ2-2; 10 middle bases align to TRBD1. The TCR sequence derives from a human donor with non-small cell lung cancer. This receptor has the CDR3 CASSPRQGAATGELFF. The DNA is TGTGCCAGCAGCCCCAGACAGGGGGCGGCCACCGGGGAGCTGTTTTTT.